A single sample is the source of the 18 T cell receptor beta chains below, sequenced in a study of shared T cell receptors in the human thymus (TCRdb year 2021). The library was made by the immunoSEQ multiplex PCR assay. Sourced from immuneACCESS, this table was stored by TCRdb with only in-frame sequences that have V and J called. A share of the clones is absent; for the studies checked, an unresolved V gene accounts for under half, and the remainder has no known explanation. This sample lists 500,000 to 750,000 clones; approximately 87% were detected once. The ten largest clones take up 0.0095% to 0.013% of the sample. These data also formed part of another study, on human thymus T cells.

The sequenced sample was thymocytes. All receptors derive from a boy less than two years old with a congenital heart defect. Donor details come from another sample of the same person, matched by shared clones.

The V call is TRBV27, the J call TRBJ1-5, with 7 bases lining up with TRBD1. The CDR3 is 15 amino acids. CDR1 is MNHEY and CDR2 is SMNVEV in the germline V gene (reference sequence). V shed 5 bases and J 4 bases; nucleotides not matched to a gene: 8. In DNA, the CDR3 is TGTGCCAGCAGTCCCAAGGGACAGCTAAATCAGCCCCAGCATTTT. Amino acid sequence: CASSPKGQLNQPQHF.

The rearrangement links TRBV6-5 to TRBJ2-7; TRBD1 matches at 9 bases. V shed 5 bases and J 9 bases; nucleotides not matched to a gene: 8. This CDR3 spans 13 amino acids. CDR1 and CDR2 from the germline V gene are MNHEY and SVGAGI. This chain's CDR3 is CASSLDRGAWQYF. The CDR3 nucleotides read TGTGCCAGCAGTCTCGACAGGGGGGCTTGGCAGTACTTC.

The genes are TRBV27 and TRBJ2-1; 7 nucleotides match TRBD1. The germline CDR1 and CDR2 sequences are MNHEY and SMNVEV (reference sequence). The ends lost 5 bases at V and 2 bases at J; junction bases unmatched: 12. The CDR3 is 17 residues long. The CDR3 sequence: CASSLPGQGDPYNEQFF. The CDR3, as DNA: TGTGCCAGCAGTCTTCCGGGGCAGGGGGACCCCTACAATGAGCAGTTCTTC.

The chain carries TRBV10-3 and TRBJ2-1; D may be TRBD2 (6 bases). The V end lost 0 bases, the J end lost 0 bases, and 9 bases lay between the germline ends. Germline V gives CDR1 ENHRY, CDR2 SYGVKD. The CDR3 covers 16 residues. The CDR3 reads CAISESRGISYNEQFF. CDR3 sequence (DNA): TGTGCCATCAGTGAGTCTCGCGGGATCTCCTACAATGAGCAGTTCTTC.

This chain joins TRBV6-1 and TRBJ1-2; 7 nucleotides align to TRBD1. In germline, CDR1 is MNHNS, CDR2 SASEGT. V dropped 6 bases and J dropped 6; count of bases not matched to a gene: 4. This CDR3 has 12 residues. In DNA, the CDR3 is TGTGCCAGCAGAAAAAGGGGGCATGGCTACACCTTC. It translates to CASRKRGHGYTF.

The chain joins TRBV25-1 to TRBJ2-7; weak D call: TRBD1 (5 bases). The V gene's germline CDR1 is MGHDK and CDR2 SYGVNS. V lost 8 bases and J lost 2, with 16 bases in between. This CDR3 comprises 14 residues. As DNA, the CDR3 is TGTGCCAGCCAAGGAGAGCAGGGCACCTACGAGCAGTACTTC. This codes for CASQGEQGTYEQYF.

The V gene is TRBV29-1, the J gene TRBJ2-3, with 9 bases matching TRBD2. V shed 0 bases and J 1 base; nucleotides not matched to a gene: 11. From germline, CDR1 is SQVTM and CDR2 ANQGSEA. The CDR3 runs to 18 residues. CDR3 in amino acids: CSVEDHRSLAGCTDTQYF. In DNA form, the CDR3 reads TGCAGCGTTGAAGACCACAGGTCTCTAGCGGGATGCACAGATACGCAGTATTTT.

V and J are TRBV4-3 and TRBJ2-5; 7 bases align to TRBD1. Germline V lookup: CDR1 LGHNA, CDR2 YSLEER. The CDR3 extends over 17 amino acids. Losses at the gene ends were 0 bases for V and 3 bases for J; bases not matched to a gene: 10. The CDR3 DNA reads as TGCGCCAGCAGCCAAGAAGGGGGCTTGCACGGGAAAGAGACCCAGTACTTC. Translating gives CASSQEGGLHGKETQYF.

The chain combines TRBV30 with TRBJ1-2; TRBD1 matches 10 bases. Trimming removed 3 bases from V and 3 bases from J; junction bases left unmatched: 7. CDR1 GTSNPN and CDR2 SVGIG come from the germline V gene (reference sequence). This CDR3 spans 15 amino acids. The CDR3 region has the DNA TGTGCCTGGAGCCTGACAGGGGGCGAGGACTATGGCTACACCTTC. This codes for CAWSLTGGEDYGYTF.

This chain joins TRBV28 and TRBJ2-5; possible D gene TRBD1, 6 bases. V dropped 5 bases and J dropped 1 base, with 11 bases sitting between them. This CDR3 has 14 amino acids. Per the germline V gene, CDR1 is MDHEN and CDR2 is SYDVKM. The CDR3 nucleotides are TGTGCCAGCAGTCCCCACAGGGTCCAAGAGACCCAGTACTTC. Protein product: CASSPHRVQETQYF.

The chain couples TRBV11-1 to TRBJ2-7; 10 nucleotides align to TRBD2. CDR3 length: 15 amino acids. CDR1 is SGHAT, CDR2 FQDESV, per germline (reference sequence). V was clipped by 2 bases and J by 1 base; unmatched bases: 2. The CDR3 here is CASSLPSGSSYEQYF. In nucleotides, the CDR3 is TGTGCCAGCAGCTTACCTAGCGGGAGTTCCTACGAGCAGTACTTC.

The chain employs TRBV5-4 and TRBJ2-4; D not certain. The V end was cut by 4 bases, the J end by 0 bases, with 11 bases between. The germline gives CDR1 SGHNT, CDR2 YYREEE (reference sequence). The CDR3 has 15 amino acids. The CDR3 bases are TGTGCCAGCAGCCCGGGTGGCCTAGCCAAAAACATTCAGTACTTC. The encoded protein is CASSPGGLAKNIQYF.

This rearrangement joins TRBV18 to TRBJ2-7, with 15 bases that match TRBD2. Trimming at V came to 3 bases and at J to 2 bases, leaving 5 bases not matched to a gene. Germline CDR1 and CDR2: KGHSH and LQKENI. The CDR3 extends over 17 amino acids. The CDR3 DNA is TGTGCCAGCTCACCGGGACTAGCGGGAGGCCTCGCCTACGAGCAGTACTTC. This gives the protein CASSPGLAGGLAYEQYF.

In its sample, this clone was seen a few times. The chain combines TRBV5-4 with TRBJ2-3; no reliable D call. This CDR3 has 12 residues. With 3 bases removed from V and 2 bases from J, the gap between germline ends came to 4 bases. From germline, CDR1 is SGHNT and CDR2 YYREEE (reference sequence). The CDR3 loop is CASSSNTDTQYF. In DNA form, the CDR3 reads TGTGCCAGCAGCTCCAACACAGATACGCAGTATTTT.

The CDR3 reads CASSKGTSGTNEQFF. The CDR3 nucleotides are TGTGCCAGCAGCAAGGGGACTAGCGGGACCAATGAGCAGTTCTTC. V is TRBV7-3 and J is TRBJ2-1; 13 nucleotides agree with TRBD2. V gave up 5 bases and J gave up 6 bases; unmatched junction bases: 4. Germline assignment: CDR1 SGHTA and CDR2 FQGTGA. The CDR3 contains 15 residues.

The chain combines TRBV7-2 with TRBJ2-7, with TRBD1 as a possible D gene (5 bases). Germline lookup yields CDR1 SGHTA and CDR2 FQGNSA. The V and J ends lost 1 base and 0 bases respectively, with 10 bases between them. The CDR3 totals 15 residues. The DNA of the CDR3 is TGTGCCAGCAGCTTAGGGGGCGGCCTCTCCTACGAGCAGTACTTC. It yields the protein CASSLGGGLSYEQYF.

The rearrangement joins TRBV28 to TRBJ2-5, with D perhaps TRBD1 (5 bases). Germline V gives CDR1 MDHEN, CDR2 SYDVKM. V lost 3 bases and J 6 bases, leaving 11 bases between the germline ends. The CDR3 sequence is 13 residues long. CDR3 in amino acids: CASSFQGRKTQYF. The CDR3 nucleotides read TGTGCCAGCAGTTTCCAGGGCAGGAAGACCCAGTACTTC.

The gene calls are TRBV28 and TRBJ1-6; 9 nucleotides align to TRBD1. The germline V gene encodes CDR1 MDHEN and CDR2 SYDVKM. V gave up 6 bases and J gave up 9 bases; unmatched junction bases: 9. This CDR3 is built from 15 residues. The CDR3 protein is CASSPPGQGCSPLHF. The CDR3 DNA is TGTGCCAGCAGCCCTCCGGGACAGGGATGTTCACCCCTCCACTTT.